Many counts were recorded for the clone carrying this TCR beta chain. The sample originates from a study of T cells in Graves' hyperthyroidism and ophthalmopathy. The CDR3 loop spans 13 amino acids. V gave up 6 bases and J gave up 7 bases, with 12 bases separating them. TCR beta CDR3 regions were amplified from RNA transcripts. HTBI primers drove first-round RT-PCR of the TCR CDR3. TCRdb reprocessed the multiplex PCR reads via MiXCR and lists one record per CDR3 protein. The sample has about 620,000 distinct CDR3 sequences; 16% are singletons. The V gene is TRBV12-3 or TRBV12-4, the J gene TRBJ2-2; TRBD2 might be the D (6 bases). The receptor comes from a woman aged 25 to 39 with Graves' hyperthyroidism. The source material was blood. CDR3 nucleotide sequence: TGTGCCAGCAGCCCCTCCGGGGGCGGGGAGCTGTTTTTT. Translating it yields CASSPSGGGELFF.